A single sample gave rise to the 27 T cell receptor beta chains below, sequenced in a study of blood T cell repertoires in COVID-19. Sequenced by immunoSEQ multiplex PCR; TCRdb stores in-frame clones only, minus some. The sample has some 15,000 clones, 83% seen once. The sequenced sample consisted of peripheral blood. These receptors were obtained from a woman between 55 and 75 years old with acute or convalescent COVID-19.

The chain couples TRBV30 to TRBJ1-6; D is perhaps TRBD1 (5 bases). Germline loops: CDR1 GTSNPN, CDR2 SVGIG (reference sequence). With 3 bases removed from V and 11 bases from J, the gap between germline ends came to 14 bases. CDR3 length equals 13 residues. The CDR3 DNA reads TGTGCCTGGAGCCGAATTCAGGGCGCACCCCTCCACTTT. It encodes CAWSRIQGAPLHF.

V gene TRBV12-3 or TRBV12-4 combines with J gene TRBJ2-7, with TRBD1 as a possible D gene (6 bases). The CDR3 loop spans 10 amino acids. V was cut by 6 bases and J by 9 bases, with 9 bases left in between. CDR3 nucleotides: TGTGCCAGCAGGGCGGACAGGCAGTACTTC. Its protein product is CASRADRQYF.

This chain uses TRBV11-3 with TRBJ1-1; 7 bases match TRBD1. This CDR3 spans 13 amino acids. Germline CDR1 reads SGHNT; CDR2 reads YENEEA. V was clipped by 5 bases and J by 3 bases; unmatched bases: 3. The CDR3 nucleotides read TGTGCCAGCAGCCCCCAGGGGGACACTGAAGCTTTCTTT. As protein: CASSPQGDTEAFF.

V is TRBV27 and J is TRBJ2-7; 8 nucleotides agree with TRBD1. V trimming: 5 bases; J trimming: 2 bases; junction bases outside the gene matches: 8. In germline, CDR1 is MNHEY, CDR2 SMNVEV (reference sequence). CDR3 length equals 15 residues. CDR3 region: CASSAPGQGTYEQYF. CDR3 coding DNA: TGTGCCAGCAGTGCCCCCGGACAGGGAACCTACGAGCAGTACTTC.

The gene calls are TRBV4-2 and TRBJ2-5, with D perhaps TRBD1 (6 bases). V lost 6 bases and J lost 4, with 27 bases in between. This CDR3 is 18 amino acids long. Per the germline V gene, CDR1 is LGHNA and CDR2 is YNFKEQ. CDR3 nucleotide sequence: TGTGCCAGCAGTCATTCCATACACAGGGAAAGGTTAGCAGAGACCCAGTACTTC. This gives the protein CASSHSIHRERLAETQYF.

CDR3 sequence reads: CASSLRETAYEQYF. The CDR3 bases are TGTGCCAGCAGCTTGAGGGAGACGGCCTACGAGCAGTACTTC. This rearrangement joins TRBV11-2 to TRBJ2-7, with a weak D call TRBD2 (5 bases). The CDR3 runs to 14 residues. V lost 3 bases and J lost 2, with 11 bases in between. Looked up from germline, CDR1 is SGHAT and CDR2 is FQNNGV.

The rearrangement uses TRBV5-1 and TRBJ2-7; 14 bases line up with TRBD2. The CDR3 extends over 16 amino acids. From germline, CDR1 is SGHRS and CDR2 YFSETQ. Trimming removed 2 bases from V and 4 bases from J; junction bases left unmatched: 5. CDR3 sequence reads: CASSFLGTSGGYEQYF. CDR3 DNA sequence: TGCGCCAGCAGCTTCCTTGGGACTAGCGGGGGTTACGAGCAGTACTTC.

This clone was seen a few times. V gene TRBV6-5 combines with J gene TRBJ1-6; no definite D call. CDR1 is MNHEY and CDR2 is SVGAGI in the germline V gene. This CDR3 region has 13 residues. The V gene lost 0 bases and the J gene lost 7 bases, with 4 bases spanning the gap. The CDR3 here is CASSYSANSPLHF. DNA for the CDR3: TGTGCCAGCAGTTACTCGGCCAATTCACCCCTCCACTTT.

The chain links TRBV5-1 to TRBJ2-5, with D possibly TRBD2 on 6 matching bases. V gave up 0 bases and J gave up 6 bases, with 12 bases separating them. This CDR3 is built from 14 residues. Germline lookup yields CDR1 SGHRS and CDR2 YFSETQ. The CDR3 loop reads CASSLAGVGQTQYF. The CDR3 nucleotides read TGCGCCAGCAGCTTGGCGGGGGTTGGGCAGACCCAGTACTTC. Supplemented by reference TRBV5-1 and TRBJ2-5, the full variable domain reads KAGVTQTPRYLIKTRGQQVTLSCSPISGHRSVSWYQQTPGQGLQFLFEYFSETQRNKGNFPGRFSGRQFSNSRSEMNVSTLELGDSALYLCASSLAGVGQTQYFGPGTRLLVL.

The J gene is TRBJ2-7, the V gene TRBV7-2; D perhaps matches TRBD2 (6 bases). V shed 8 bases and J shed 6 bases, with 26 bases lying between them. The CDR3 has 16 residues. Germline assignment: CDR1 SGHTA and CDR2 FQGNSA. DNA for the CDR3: TGTGCCAGCGCGCTTGGCGCTGGGTTGGGGGGTGGCGAGCAGTACTTC. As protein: CASALGAGLGGGEQYF. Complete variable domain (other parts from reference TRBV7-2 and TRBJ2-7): GAGVSQSPSNKVTEKGKDVELRCDPISGHTALYWYRQSLGQGLEFLIYFQGNSAPDKSGLPSDRFSAERTGGSVSTLTIQRTQQEDSAVYLCASALGAGLGGGEQYFGPGTRLTVT.

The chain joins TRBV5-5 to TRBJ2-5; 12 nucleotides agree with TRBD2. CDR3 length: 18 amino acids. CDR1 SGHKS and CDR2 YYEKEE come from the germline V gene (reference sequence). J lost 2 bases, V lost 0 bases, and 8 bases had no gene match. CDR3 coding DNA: TGTGCCAGCAGCTTGGCCTCTGGGACTAGCGGGCGACAAGAGACCCAGTACTTC. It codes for CASSLASGTSGRQETQYF.

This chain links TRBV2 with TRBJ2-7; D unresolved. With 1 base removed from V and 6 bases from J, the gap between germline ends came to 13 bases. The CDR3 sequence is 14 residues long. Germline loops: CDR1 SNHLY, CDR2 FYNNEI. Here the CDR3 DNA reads TGTGCCAGCAGTGAAGGCCAGTTGGTCTCCGAGCAGTACTTC. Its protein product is CASSEGQLVSEQYF.

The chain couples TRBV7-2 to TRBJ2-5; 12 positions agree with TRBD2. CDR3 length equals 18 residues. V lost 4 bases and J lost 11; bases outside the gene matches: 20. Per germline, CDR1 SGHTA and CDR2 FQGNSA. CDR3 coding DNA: TGTGCCAGCAGCTCCTTAGTTCTAGCGGGGGGGCCGGTGAATACACAGTACTTC. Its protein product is CASSSLVLAGGPVNTQYF.

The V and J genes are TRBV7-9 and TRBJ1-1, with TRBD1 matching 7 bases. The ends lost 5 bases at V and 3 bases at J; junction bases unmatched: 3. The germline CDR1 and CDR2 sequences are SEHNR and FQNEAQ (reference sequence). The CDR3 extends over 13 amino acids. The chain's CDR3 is CASSGDSYTEAFF. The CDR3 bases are TGTGCCAGCAGCGGGGACAGCTACACTGAAGCTTTCTTT.

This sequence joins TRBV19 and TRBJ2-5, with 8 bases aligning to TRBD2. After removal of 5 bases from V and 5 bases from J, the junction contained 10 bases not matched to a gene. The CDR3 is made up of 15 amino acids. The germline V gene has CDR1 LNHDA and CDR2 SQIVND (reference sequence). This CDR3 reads CASSRTGTSLETQYF. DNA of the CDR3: TGTGCCAGTAGTCGGACCGGGACTAGTTTGGAGACCCAGTACTTC.

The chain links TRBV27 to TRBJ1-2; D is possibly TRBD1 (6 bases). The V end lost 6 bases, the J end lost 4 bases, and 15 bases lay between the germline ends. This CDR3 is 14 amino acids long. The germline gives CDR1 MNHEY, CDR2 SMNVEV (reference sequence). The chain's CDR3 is CASRSQGTIYGYTF. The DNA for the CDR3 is TGTGCCAGCAGATCACAGGGTACGATCTATGGCTACACCTTC.

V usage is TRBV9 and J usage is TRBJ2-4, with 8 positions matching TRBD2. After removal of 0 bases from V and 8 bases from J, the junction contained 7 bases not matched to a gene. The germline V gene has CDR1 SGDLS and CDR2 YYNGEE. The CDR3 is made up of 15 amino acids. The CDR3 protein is CASSVVGGGKDIQYF. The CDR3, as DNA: TGTGCCAGCAGCGTAGTGGGCGGGGGGAAAGACATTCAGTACTTC.

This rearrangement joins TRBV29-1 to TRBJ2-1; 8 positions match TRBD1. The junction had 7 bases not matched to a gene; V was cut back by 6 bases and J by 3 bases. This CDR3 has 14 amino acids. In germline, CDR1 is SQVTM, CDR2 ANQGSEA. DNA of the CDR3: TGCAGCGTCGCAGGGGGCCCAAGCTACAATGAGCAGTTCTTC. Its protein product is CSVAGGPSYNEQFF.

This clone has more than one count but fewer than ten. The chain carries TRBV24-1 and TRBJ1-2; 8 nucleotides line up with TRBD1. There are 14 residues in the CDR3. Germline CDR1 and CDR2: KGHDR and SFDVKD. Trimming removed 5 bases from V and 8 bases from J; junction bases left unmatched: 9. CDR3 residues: CATSGDIGTGGYTF. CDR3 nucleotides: TGTGCCACCAGTGGGGATATCGGGACAGGCGGCTACACCTTC.

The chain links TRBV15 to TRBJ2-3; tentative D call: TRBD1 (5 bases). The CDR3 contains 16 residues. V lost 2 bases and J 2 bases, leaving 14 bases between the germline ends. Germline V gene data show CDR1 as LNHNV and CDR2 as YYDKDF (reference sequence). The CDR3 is CATSRWGQGFTDTQYF. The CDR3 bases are TGTGCCACCAGCAGATGGGGCCAGGGTTTCACAGATACGCAGTATTTT.

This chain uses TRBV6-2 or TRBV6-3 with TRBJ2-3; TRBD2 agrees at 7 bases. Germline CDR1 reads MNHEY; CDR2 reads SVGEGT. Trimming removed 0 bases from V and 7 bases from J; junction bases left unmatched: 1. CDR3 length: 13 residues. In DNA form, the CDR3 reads TGTGCCAGCAGTTACTCGGGACTACATACGCAGTATTTT. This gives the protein CASSYSGLHTQYF.

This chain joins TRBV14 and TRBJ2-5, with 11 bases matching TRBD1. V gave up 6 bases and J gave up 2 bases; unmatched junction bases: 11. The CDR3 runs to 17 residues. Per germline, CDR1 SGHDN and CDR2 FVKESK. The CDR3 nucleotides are TGTGCCAGCAGGGGGTGGACAGGGGGCGCCAGGCAAGAGACCCAGTACTTC. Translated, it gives CASRGWTGGARQETQYF.

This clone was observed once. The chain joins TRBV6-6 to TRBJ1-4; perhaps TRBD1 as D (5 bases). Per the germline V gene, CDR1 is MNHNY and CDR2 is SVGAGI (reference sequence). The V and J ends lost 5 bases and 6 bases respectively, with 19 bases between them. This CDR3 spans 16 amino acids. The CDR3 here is CASSPRSVGGDEKLFF. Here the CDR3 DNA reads TGTGCCAGCAGTCCGCGTAGTGTGGGGGGGGATGAAAAACTGTTTTTT.

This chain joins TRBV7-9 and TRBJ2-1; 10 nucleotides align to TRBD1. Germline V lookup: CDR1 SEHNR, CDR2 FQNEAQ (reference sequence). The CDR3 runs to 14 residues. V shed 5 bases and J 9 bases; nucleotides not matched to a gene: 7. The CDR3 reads CASSTTGGRSEQFF. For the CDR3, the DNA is TGTGCCAGCAGCACGACAGGGGGCCGCAGTGAGCAGTTCTTC.

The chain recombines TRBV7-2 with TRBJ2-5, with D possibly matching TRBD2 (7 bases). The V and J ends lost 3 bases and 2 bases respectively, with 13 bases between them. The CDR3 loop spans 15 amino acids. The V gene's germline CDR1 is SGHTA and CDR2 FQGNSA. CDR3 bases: TGTGCCAGCAGCTTCCCTGCGGGGGCGCAAGAGACCCAGTACTTC. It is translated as CASSFPAGAQETQYF. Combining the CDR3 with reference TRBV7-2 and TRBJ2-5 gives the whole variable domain GAGVSQSPSNKVTEKGKDVELRCDPISGHTALYWYRQSLGQGLEFLIYFQGNSAPDKSGLPSDRFSAERTGGSVSTLTIQRTQQEDSAVYLCASSFPAGAQETQYFGPGTRLLVL.

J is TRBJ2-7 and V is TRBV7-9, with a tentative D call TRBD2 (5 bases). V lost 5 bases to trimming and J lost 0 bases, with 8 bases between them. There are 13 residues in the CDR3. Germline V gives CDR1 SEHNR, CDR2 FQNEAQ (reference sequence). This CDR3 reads CASSRTSSYEQYF. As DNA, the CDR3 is TGTGCCAGCAGCCGAACTAGCTCCTACGAGCAGTACTTC.

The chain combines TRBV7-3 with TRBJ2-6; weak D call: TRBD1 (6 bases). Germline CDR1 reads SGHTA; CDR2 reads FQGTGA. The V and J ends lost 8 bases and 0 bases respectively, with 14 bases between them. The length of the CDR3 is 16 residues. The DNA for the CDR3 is TGTGCCAGCGGAATAGGGGGTGGCTCTGGGGCCAACGTCCTGACTTTC. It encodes CASGIGGGSGANVLTF.